Presented here are 8 T cell receptor beta chains from one specimen sequenced in a study of T cells in Graves' hyperthyroidism and ophthalmopathy (dated by TCRdb to about 2019). Libraries were prepared through multiplex PCR. Instrument on record: Illumina HiSeq 2000. Amplification of TCR beta CDR3 regions was carried out from RNA transcripts. For the first round of RT-PCR on the TCR CDR3, the HTBI primer set was used together with the Qiagen OneStep RT-PCR kit. The raw public data were reprocessed by TCRdb itself: fastp quality trimming at Q25, MiXCR clonotype calling, in-frame beta chains only. CDR3 protein sequences are deduplicated, and each keeps its most common genes and DNA. Counted in this sample were 300,000 or so distinct CDR3 sequences; 16% of them appeared once. Jointly, the top ten make up roughly 33% of the sample. The source material was blood. These receptors came from a man aged 30 to 45 with Graves' hyperthyroidism.

This clonotype was detected ten times or more. The chain joins TRBV28 to TRBJ2-7; D may match TRBD1 or TRBD2 (5 bases each). Germline-derived CDR1 and CDR2 are MDHEN and SYDVKM. The CDR3 has 14 amino acids. Between the trimmed V and J ends, which lost 4 bases and 3 bases, there was a span of 13 bases. The CDR3 region is CASSWDGPYYEQYF. The CDR3 DNA is TGTGCCAGCAGTTGGGACGGACCTTACTACGAGCAGTACTTC.

This clonotype has only one observation. Possible read error: a much larger clone is one base away. This chain links TRBV3-1 with TRBJ2-2, with a tentative D call TRBD1 (6 bases). CDR1 and CDR2 from the germline V gene are LGHDT and YNNKEL (reference sequence). The CDR3 has 14 amino acids. As DNA, the CDR3 is TGTGCCGGCAGCCAAGTTCAGGGGATCGGGGAGCTGTTTTTT. This translates into CAGSQVQGIGELFF.

Only a few counts were recorded for this clonotype. This rearrangement joins TRBV7-9 to TRBJ2-1, with 13 bases that match TRBD2. Trimming at V came to 4 bases and at J to 0 bases, leaving 3 bases not matched to a gene. The germline gives CDR1 SEHNR, CDR2 FQNEAQ (reference sequence). The CDR3 is 17 residues long. The CDR3 DNA follows: TGTGCCAGCAGCTCCTGGACTAGCGGGAGCTCCTACAATGAGCAGTTCTTC. This encodes CASSSWTSGSSYNEQFF.

This clonotype was recorded at least ten times. The V and J genes are TRBV19 and TRBJ2-1; D tentatively fits TRBD1 or TRBD2 (7 bases each). Trimming shortened V by 5 bases and J by 4 bases, and 18 bases separated the two germline ends. CDR3 size: 16 residues. CDR1 and CDR2 (germline): LNHDA, SQIVND (reference sequence). This CDR3 is CASSLQGGRRYNEQFF. DNA for the CDR3: TGTGCCAGTAGTCTTCAGGGGGGGAGAAGGTACAATGAGCAGTTCTTC.

The gene calls are TRBV29-1 and TRBJ2-2; a possible D gene is TRBD1 (6 bases). This CDR3 is 12 amino acids long. From germline, CDR1 is SQVTM and CDR2 ANQGSEA. V dropped 6 bases and J dropped 2 bases, with 7 bases sitting between them. The CDR3 protein is CSVQGNTGELFF. The CDR3, as DNA: TGCAGCGTACAGGGAAACACCGGGGAGCTGTTTTTT.

This clonotype was seen at least ten times. In DNA form, the CDR3 reads TGTGCCAGCAGTTACGGGACTGAGCAGTACTTC. Residues: CASSYGTEQYF. The chain employs TRBV6-2 or TRBV6-3 and TRBJ2-7; possible D gene TRBD2, 6 bases. The CDR3 loop spans 11 amino acids. Per germline, CDR1 MNHEY and CDR2 SVGEGT. V was pared by 2 bases and J by 7 bases, with 6 bases between.

This clonotype was observed at least ten times. The J gene is TRBJ2-3, the V gene TRBV5-1; D perhaps matches TRBD2 (5 bases). This CDR3 spans 16 amino acids. Germline CDR1 is SGHRS and CDR2 is YFSETQ. The V and J ends lost 4 bases and 1 base respectively, with 16 bases between them. This chain's CDR3 is CASSPGRSGRTDTQYF. In DNA form, the CDR3 reads TGCGCCAGCAGCCCCGGTCGAAGCGGCCGCACAGATACGCAGTATTTT.

The CDR3 bases are TGCAGTGCTAGATCCTCCCCCGGATTTCTAAGGGTAACCGGGGAGCTGTTTTTT. This sequence encodes CSARSSPGFLRVTGELFF. The rearrangement uses TRBV20-1 and TRBJ2-2; D is unresolved. The V gene lost 2 bases and the J gene lost 5 bases, with 24 bases spanning the gap. The germline V gene encodes CDR1 DFQATT and CDR2 SNEGSKA (reference sequence). The CDR3 covers 18 residues.